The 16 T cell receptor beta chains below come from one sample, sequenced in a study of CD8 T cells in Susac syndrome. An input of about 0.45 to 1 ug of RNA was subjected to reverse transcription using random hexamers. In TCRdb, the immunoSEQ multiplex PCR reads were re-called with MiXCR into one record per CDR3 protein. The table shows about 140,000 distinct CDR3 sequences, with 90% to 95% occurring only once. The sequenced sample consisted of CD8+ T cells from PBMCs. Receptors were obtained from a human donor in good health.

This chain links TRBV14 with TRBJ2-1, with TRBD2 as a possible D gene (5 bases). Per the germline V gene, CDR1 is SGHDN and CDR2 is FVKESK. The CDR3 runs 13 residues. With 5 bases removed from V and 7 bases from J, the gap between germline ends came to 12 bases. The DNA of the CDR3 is TGTGCCAGCAGCTTACTAGACGCTAATGAGCAGTTCTTC. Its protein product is CASSLLDANEQFF.

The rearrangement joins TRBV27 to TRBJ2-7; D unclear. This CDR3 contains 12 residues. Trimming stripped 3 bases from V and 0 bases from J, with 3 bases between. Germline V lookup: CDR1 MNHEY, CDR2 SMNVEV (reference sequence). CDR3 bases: TGTGCCAGCAGTTTGCCCTCCTACGAGCAGTACTTC. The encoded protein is CASSLPSYEQYF.

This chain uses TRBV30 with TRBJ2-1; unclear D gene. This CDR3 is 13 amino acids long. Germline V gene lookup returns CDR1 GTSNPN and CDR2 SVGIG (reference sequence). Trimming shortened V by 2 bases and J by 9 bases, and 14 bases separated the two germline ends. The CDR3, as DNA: TGTGCCTGGAGTACAGATGGTGGTGTTGAGCAGTTCTTC. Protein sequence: CAWSTDGGVEQFF.

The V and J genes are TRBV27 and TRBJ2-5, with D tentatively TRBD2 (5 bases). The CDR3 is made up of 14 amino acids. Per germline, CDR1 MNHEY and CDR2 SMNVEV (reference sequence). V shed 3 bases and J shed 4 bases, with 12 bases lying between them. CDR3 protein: CASSLDVGVETQYF. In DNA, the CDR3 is TGTGCCAGCAGTTTGGATGTCGGGGTAGAGACCCAGTACTTC.

The CDR3 reads CASSFFPSGSLDEQFF. CDR3 coding DNA: TGTGCCAGCAGTTTCTTCCCTAGCGGGAGTTTAGATGAGCAGTTCTTC. V gene TRBV28 combines with J gene TRBJ2-1; 10 bases fit TRBD2. Germline V gives CDR1 MDHEN, CDR2 SYDVKM. The V and J ends lost 3 bases and 8 bases, in that order; junction bases with no gene match: 10. There are 16 residues in the CDR3. Full variable domain (rest looked up from reference TRBV28 and TRBJ2-1): DVKVTQSSRYLVKRTGEKVFLECVQDMDHENMFWYRQDPGLGLRLIYFSYDVKMKEKGDIPEGYSVSREKKERFSLILESASTNQTSMYLCASSFFPSGSLDEQFFGPGTRLTVL.

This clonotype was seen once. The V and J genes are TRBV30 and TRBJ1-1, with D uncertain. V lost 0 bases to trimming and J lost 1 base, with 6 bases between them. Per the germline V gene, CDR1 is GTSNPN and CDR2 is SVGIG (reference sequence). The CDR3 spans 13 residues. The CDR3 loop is CAWSVTANTEAFF. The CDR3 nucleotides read TGTGCCTGGAGTGTAACGGCGAACACTGAAGCTTTCTTT.

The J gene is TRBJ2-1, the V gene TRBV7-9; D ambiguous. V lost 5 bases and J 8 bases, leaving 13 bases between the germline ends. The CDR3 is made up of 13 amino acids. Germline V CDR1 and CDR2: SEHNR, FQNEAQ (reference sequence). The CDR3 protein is CASSVILSDEQFF. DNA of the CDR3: TGTGCCAGCAGCGTGATCTTATCGGATGAGCAGTTCTTC.

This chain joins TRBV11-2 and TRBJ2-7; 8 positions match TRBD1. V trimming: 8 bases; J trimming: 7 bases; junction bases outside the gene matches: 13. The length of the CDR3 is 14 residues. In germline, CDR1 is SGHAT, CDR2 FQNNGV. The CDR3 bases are TGTGCCAGCGCCCGGACAGGGAATTCGCGGGAGCAGTACTTC. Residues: CASARTGNSREQYF.

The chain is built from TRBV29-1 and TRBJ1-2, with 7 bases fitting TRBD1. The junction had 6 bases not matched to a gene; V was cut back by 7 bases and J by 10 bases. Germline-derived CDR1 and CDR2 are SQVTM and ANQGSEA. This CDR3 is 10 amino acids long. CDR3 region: CSAPDRTYTF. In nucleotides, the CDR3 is TGCAGCGCACCGGACAGGACCTACACCTTC.

The CDR3 loop reads CASSFDVGQGREKLFF. Written as DNA, the CDR3 is TGTGCCAGCAGTTTCGATGTTGGGCAGGGGAGAGAAAAACTGTTTTTT. The chain is built from TRBV27 and TRBJ1-4; possible D gene TRBD1, 6 bases. Germline CDR1 is MNHEY and CDR2 is SMNVEV (reference sequence). Trimming removed 3 bases at V and 8 bases at J, with 19 bases between. This CDR3 has 16 amino acids.

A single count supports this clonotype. The CDR3 region is CASSLEAGTAQETQYF. The CDR3 DNA reads TGTGCCAGCAGCTTAGAGGCCGGGACAGCCCAAGAGACCCAGTACTTC. The V gene is TRBV7-2, the J gene TRBJ2-5, with TRBD1 identical over 7 bases. This CDR3 is built from 16 residues. CDR1 and CDR2 from the germline V gene are SGHTA and FQGNSA. The V gene end was trimmed by 1 base and the J gene end by 1 base; junction bases not matched to a gene: 6.

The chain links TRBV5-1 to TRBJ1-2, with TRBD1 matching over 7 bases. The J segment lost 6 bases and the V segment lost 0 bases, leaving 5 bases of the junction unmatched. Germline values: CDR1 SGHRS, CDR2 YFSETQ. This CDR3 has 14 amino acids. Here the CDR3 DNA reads TGCGCCAGCAGCTTGGGAGGGGGCGCAGATGGCTACACCTTC. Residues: CASSLGGGADGYTF.

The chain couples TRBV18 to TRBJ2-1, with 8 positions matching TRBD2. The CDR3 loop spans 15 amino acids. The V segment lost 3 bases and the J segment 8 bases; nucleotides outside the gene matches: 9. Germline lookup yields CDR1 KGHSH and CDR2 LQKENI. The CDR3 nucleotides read TGTGCCAGCTCACCGGGCGCGGGAGGATCGGATGAGCAGTTCTTC. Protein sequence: CASSPGAGGSDEQFF.

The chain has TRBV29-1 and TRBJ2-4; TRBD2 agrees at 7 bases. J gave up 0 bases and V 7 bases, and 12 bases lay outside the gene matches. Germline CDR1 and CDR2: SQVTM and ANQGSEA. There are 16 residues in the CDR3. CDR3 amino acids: CSAAGDPSLAKNIQYF. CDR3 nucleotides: TGCAGCGCGGCGGGAGACCCATCGCTAGCCAAAAACATTCAGTACTTC.

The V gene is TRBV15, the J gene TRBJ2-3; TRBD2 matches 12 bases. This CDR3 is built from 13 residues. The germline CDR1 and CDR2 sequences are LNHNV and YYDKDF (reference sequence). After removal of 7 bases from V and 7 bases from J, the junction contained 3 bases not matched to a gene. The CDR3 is CATMTSGGNTQYF. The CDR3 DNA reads TGTGCCACCATGACTAGCGGGGGAAATACGCAGTATTTT.

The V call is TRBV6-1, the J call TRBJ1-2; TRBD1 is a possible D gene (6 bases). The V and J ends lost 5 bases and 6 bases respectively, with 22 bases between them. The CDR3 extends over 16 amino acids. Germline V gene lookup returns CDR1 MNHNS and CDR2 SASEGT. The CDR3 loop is CASSPFDRLGSDGYTF. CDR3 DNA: TGTGCCAGCAGTCCATTTGACAGGTTGGGAAGTGATGGCTACACCTTC.